The subject of this entry is one T cell receptor beta chain. Its antigen is undetermined. The source of the sample is a study of cytomegalovirus exposure and HLA in healthy donors. Findings and caveats of the study: A later analysis linked a missense DCLRE1C variant to TCR beta V- and J-gene trimming. The study labeled more than 150 TCR beta chains cytomegalovirus-associated.

The CDR3 runs 16 residues. The ends were cut back, 7 bases at V and 0 bases at J, with 15 bases in the middle. CDR1 is SNHLY, CDR2 FYNNEI, per germline. Primers included in the PCR were 60 Vbeta and 13 Jbeta primers. Original handling: Among the unique TCR beta chains that a later analysis counted, about 81 million in all, roughly 10 million were shared. Using immunoSEQ multiplex PCR, the repertoire was profiled, and TCRdb retains in-frame clones only, with some absent. That table is the source of V, J and clone size, and D and trimming were worked out from the DNA. Of 100,000 or so clones listed, more than 60% are singletons.

This receptor was taken from a middle-aged woman in good health and CMV-seropositive. The source material was PBMCs. The rearrangement joins TRBV2 to TRBJ1-4, with D perhaps matching TRBD1 (6 bases). CDR3 DNA: TGTGCCAGCACCCGGACAGACCCTGCAACTAATGAAAAACTGTTTTTT. Translation: CASTRTDPATNEKLFF. Drawing the rest from reference TRBV2 and TRBJ1-4, the complete variable domain is EPEVTQTPSHQVTQMGQEVILRCVPISNHLYFYWYRQILGQKVEFLVSFYNNEISEKSEIFDDQFSVERPDGSNFTLKIRSTKLEDSAMYFCASTRTDPATNEKLFFGSGTQLSVL.